Presented here are 9 T cell receptor beta chains from one specimen sequenced in a study of T cells in Graves' hyperthyroidism and ophthalmopathy. Template material for amplifying TCR beta CDR3 regions consisted of RNA transcripts. The HTBI primer set drove a first-round RT-PCR of the TCR CDR3. One entry per CDR3 protein results from TCRdb running MiXCR on the multiplex PCR reads. The data contain about 610,000 distinct CDR3 sequences, about 15% of them singletons. Source material: blood. These receptors all come from a woman between 40 and 55 years old with Graves' ophthalmopathy.

The chain joins TRBV5-6 to TRBJ2-2; no clear D. Germline lookup yields CDR1 SGHDT and CDR2 YYEEEE. This CDR3 has 18 residues. The V gene lost 1 base and the J gene lost 3 bases, with 19 bases spanning the gap. The CDR3 bases are TGTGCCAGCAGCTTGTTGCGGAGTAGGCTTCGAGACACCGGGGAGCTGTTTTTT. This sequence encodes CASSLLRSRLRDTGELFF.

A few counts support this clonotype. This chain joins TRBV10-3 and TRBJ2-4, with TRBD1 matching over 11 bases. This CDR3 spans 16 amino acids. Germline values: CDR1 ENHRY, CDR2 SYGVKD. V gave up 2 bases and J gave up 3 bases; unmatched junction bases: 3. The CDR3 DNA sequence: TGTGCCATCAGTGAGACCGGGACAGGGGGCAAAAACATTCAGTACTTC. As protein: CAISETGTGGKNIQYF.

The chain is built from TRBV18 and TRBJ1-1; D is uncertain. The CDR3 contains 13 residues. Germline CDR1 and CDR2: KGHSH and LQKENI. The V end was cut by 0 bases, the J end by 6 bases, with 8 bases between. CDR3 amino acids: CASSPPQTAEAFF. The CDR3 DNA follows: TGTGCCAGCTCACCACCCCAGACGGCTGAAGCTTTCTTT.

This clonotype was observed many times. The rearrangement uses TRBV5-1 and TRBJ2-5, with TRBD2 matching over 9 bases. Germline CDR1 is SGHRS and CDR2 is YFSETQ. V lost 2 bases to trimming and J lost 5 bases; unmatched junction nucleotides: 7. The CDR3 is made up of 15 amino acids. For the CDR3, the DNA is TGCGCCAGCAGCTTATCAGCGGGAGGAGTGGAGACCCAGTACTTC. Encoded protein: CASSLSAGGVETQYF.

The sample holds many counts of this clonotype. The chain employs TRBV6-2 or TRBV6-3 and TRBJ1-1; D remains ambiguous. There are 16 residues in the CDR3. Looked up from germline, CDR1 is MNHEY and CDR2 is SVGEGT. Trimming stripped 10 bases from V and 1 base from J, with 22 bases between. In DNA form, the CDR3 reads TGTGCCACCCGTGAGGCATTTCTTGGACGGAACACTGAAGCTTTCTTT. Its protein product is CATREAFLGRNTEAFF.

This chain links TRBV30 with TRBJ1-6; D not certain. The germline gives CDR1 GTSNPN, CDR2 SVGIG (reference sequence). The germline V and J ends were trimmed by 3 bases and 7 bases, with 7 bases remaining between them. The CDR3 extends over 12 amino acids. The DNA of the CDR3 is TGTGCCTGGAGCCTAAAAAATTCACCCCTCCACTTT. Translation gives CAWSLKNSPLHF.

This clonotype has at least ten counts. J is TRBJ1-2 and V is TRBV11-2, with 7 nucleotides matching TRBD1. This CDR3 is 16 amino acids long. CDR1 is SGHAT, CDR2 FQNNGV, per germline. V gave up 5 bases and J gave up 2 bases; unmatched junction bases: 11. In DNA, the CDR3 is TGTGCCAGCAGCCCAATGGGGACAGAGAACAACTATGGCTACACCTTC. Its translation: CASSPMGTENNYGYTF.

This clonotype was seen at least ten times. This rearrangement joins TRBV6-2 or TRBV6-3 to TRBJ1-5; D unresolved. Deletions cut 5 bases from V and 3 bases from J, with 2 bases between. The CDR3 is made up of 11 amino acids. Germline V CDR1 and CDR2: MNHEY, SVGEGT. DNA for the CDR3: TGTGCCAGCAGTAACAATCAGCCCCAGCATTTT. Its protein product is CASSNNQPQHF.

This clonotype turned up a few times. The chain recombines TRBV6-1 with TRBJ2-2; possibly TRBD1 or TRBD2 for D (7 bases each). The V and J ends lost 5 bases and 5 bases respectively, with 18 bases between them. Germline loops: CDR1 MNHNS, CDR2 SASEGT. This CDR3 has 16 residues. The CDR3 DNA is TGTGCCAGCAGTACCCCAGCGGGACAGCAGACCGGGGAGCTGTTTTTT. This sequence encodes CASSTPAGQQTGELFF.